These 11 T cell receptor beta chains were sequenced from one sample in a study of a mutant IDH1 vaccine in newly diagnosed glioma. Repertoires were generated with immunoSEQ multiplex PCR, while TCRdb's copy carries only in-frame clones and drops some. The repertoire holds 68,000 or so clones, with around 82% as singletons. Time point in this sample: week 35, safety follow-up. With topical imiquimod, each dose of the vaccine consisted of 300 ug of mutant IDH1 20-mer peptide. No antigens are known for them. The sequencing here drew on PBMCs, taken from a glioma patient whose treatment included an IDH1 peptide vaccine. The receptors were sampled from a man in his late teens or twenties with glioma.

This clone is categorized as medium-sized. The chain uses TRBV11-2 and TRBJ1-2; no reliable D call. Germline CDR1 is SGHAT and CDR2 is FQNNGV. V was pared by 3 bases and J by 2 bases, with 13 bases between. The CDR3 runs 15 residues. Written as DNA, the CDR3 is TGTGCCAGCAGCTTCCTTGGCTCGGGGAACTATGGCTACACCTTC. It translates to CASSFLGSGNYGYTF.

The chain joins TRBV9 to TRBJ2-4; D call uncertain. The V and J ends lost 3 bases and 5 bases respectively, with 6 bases between them. In germline, CDR1 is SGDLS, CDR2 YYNGEE. This CDR3 is built from 12 residues. CDR3 bases: TGTGCCAGCAGCGCCGGTCAAAACATTCAGTACTTC. This gives the protein CASSAGQNIQYF.

The chain employs TRBV7-2 and TRBJ1-2; D is perhaps TRBD1 (6 bases). The germline V gene encodes CDR1 SGHTA and CDR2 FQGNSA. This CDR3 contains 16 residues. Trimming left V 3 bases short and J 4 bases short, with 18 bases between. The CDR3 DNA reads TGTGCCAGCAGCTTGGGAGCAGGACAGAGACTCTATGGCTACACCTTC. This sequence encodes CASSLGAGQRLYGYTF.

The chain recombines TRBV27 with TRBJ2-7; 8 bases match TRBD1. The ends lost 0 bases at V and 7 bases at J; junction bases unmatched: 5. Germline assignment: CDR1 MNHEY and CDR2 SMNVEV (reference sequence). The CDR3 sequence is 14 residues long. CDR3 nucleotide sequence: TGTGCCAGCAGTTTATCGCAGGACAGGGCTGAGCAGTACTTC. Translating it yields CASSLSQDRAEQYF.

This clone showed up just once. The V and J genes are TRBV27 and TRBJ1-5, with D perhaps matching TRBD1 (6 bases). The V and J ends lost 3 bases and 2 bases respectively, with 14 bases between them. Germline V gives CDR1 MNHEY, CDR2 SMNVEV (reference sequence). The CDR3 covers 16 residues. The CDR3: CASSFRRGVGNQPQHF. CDR3 DNA sequence: TGTGCCAGCAGTTTCCGCAGGGGAGTGGGCAATCAGCCCCAGCATTTT.

The chain couples TRBV27 to TRBJ2-2; 9 bases fit TRBD2. Trimming at V came to 10 bases and at J to 3 bases, leaving 3 bases not matched to a gene. This CDR3 is 13 amino acids long. Germline-derived CDR1 and CDR2 are MNHEY and SMNVEV (reference sequence). The CDR3 protein is CATIAGDTGELFF. The CDR3 coding sequence is TGTGCCACAATAGCGGGAGACACCGGGGAGCTGTTTTTT.

This sequence joins TRBV6-6 and TRBJ1-2; D not certain. The V gene lost 7 bases and the J gene lost 2 bases, with 11 bases spanning the gap. The germline V gene encodes CDR1 MNHNY and CDR2 SVGAGI (reference sequence). This CDR3 contains 13 residues. In DNA form, the CDR3 reads TGTGCCAGCACCCTTGTAGGGAACTATGGCTACACCTTC. Encoded protein: CASTLVGNYGYTF.

The V and J genes are TRBV6-4 and TRBJ2-2; D may be TRBD1 (5 bases). This CDR3 comprises 13 residues. Germline values: CDR1 MRHNA, CDR2 SNTAGT. Trimming took off 7 bases at V and 3 bases at J, with 9 bases between the two ends. The CDR3 loop reads CASKGSDTGELFF. For the CDR3, the DNA is TGTGCCAGCAAGGGGTCGGACACCGGGGAGCTGTTTTTT.

V and J are TRBV30 and TRBJ2-7; tentatively, D is TRBD1 or TRBD2 (5 bases each). Trimming left V 0 bases short and J 6 bases short, with 15 bases between. The CDR3 runs to 14 residues. CDR1 GTSNPN and CDR2 SVGIG come from the germline V gene (reference sequence). CDR3 loop: CAWSVIVWGSEQYF. In DNA form, the CDR3 reads TGTGCCTGGAGTGTAATCGTGTGGGGGTCCGAGCAGTACTTC.

This chain joins TRBV27 and TRBJ1-1; no definite D call. V gave up 2 bases and J gave up 5 bases, with 9 bases separating them. Germline V CDR1 and CDR2: MNHEY, SMNVEV (reference sequence). This CDR3 is 13 amino acids long. The CDR3 coding sequence is TGTGCCAGCAGTTTAACCGGATGGACTGAAGCTTTCTTT. This codes for CASSLTGWTEAFF.

The chain carries TRBV4-1 and TRBJ2-6; no definite D call. The CDR3 spans 14 residues. Germline V gene lookup returns CDR1 MGHRA and CDR2 YSYEKL. The germline V and J ends were trimmed by 1 base and 4 bases, with 5 bases remaining between them. CDR3 DNA sequence: TGCGCCAGCAGCCAAGGATACGGGGCCAACGTCCTGACTTTC. It yields the protein CASSQGYGANVLTF.